This T cell receptor (beta chain) was identified during a study of CD8 T cells in ankylosing spondylitis. Regarding the study as a whole: Clones tied to disease were said to be significantly enriched in matched ankylosing spondylitis synovial fluid. A TCR beta motif made of about 8 highly homologous variants seemed typical of ankylosing spondylitis blood.

TCRdb reanalysed the 5' RACE reads using MiXCR and keeps one entry per CDR3 protein. The table records around 210,000 distinct CDR3 sequences, under 8.5% of them present only once. This clonotype occurred many times. Antigen: not known. V dropped 2 bases and J dropped 3 bases, with 10 bases sitting between them. This CDR3 has 15 residues. The sequence derives from a female donor with ankylosing spondylitis or in good health (not recorded which). Source material: blood, either unsorted or a sorted T cell fraction (not recorded which). This chain uses TRBV12-3 or TRBV12-4 with TRBJ2-2; possibly TRBD1 or TRBD2 for D (7 bases each). CDR3 loop: CASSLSGTDTGELFF. The CDR3, as DNA: TGTGCCAGCAGTTTAAGCGGGACAGACACCGGGGAGCTGTTTTTT.